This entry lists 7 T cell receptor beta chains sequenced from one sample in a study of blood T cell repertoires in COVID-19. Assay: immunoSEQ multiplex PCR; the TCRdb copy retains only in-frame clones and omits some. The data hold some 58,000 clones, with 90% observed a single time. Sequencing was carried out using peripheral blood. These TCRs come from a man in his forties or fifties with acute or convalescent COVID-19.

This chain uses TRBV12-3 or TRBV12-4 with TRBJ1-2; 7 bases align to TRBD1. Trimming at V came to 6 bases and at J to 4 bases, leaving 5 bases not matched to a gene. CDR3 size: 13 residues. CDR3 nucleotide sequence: TGTGCCAGCAGCCGACAGGGTTCCTATGGCTACACCTTC. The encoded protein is CASSRQGSYGYTF.

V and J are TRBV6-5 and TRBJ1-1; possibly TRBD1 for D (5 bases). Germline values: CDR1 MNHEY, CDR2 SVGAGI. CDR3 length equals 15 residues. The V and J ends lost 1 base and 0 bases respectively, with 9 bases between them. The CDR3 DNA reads TGTGCCAGCAGTTACTTCGGGGGATTGAACACTGAAGCTTTCTTT. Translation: CASSYFGGLNTEAFF.

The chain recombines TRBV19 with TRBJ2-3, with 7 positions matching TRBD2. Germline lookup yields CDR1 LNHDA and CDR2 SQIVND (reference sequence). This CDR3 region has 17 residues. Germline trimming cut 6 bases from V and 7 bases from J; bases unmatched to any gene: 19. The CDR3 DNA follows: TGTGCCAGTAGCCGTTTTCCCGGGACTATCAGTATAAATACGCAGTATTTT. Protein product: CASSRFPGTISINTQYF.

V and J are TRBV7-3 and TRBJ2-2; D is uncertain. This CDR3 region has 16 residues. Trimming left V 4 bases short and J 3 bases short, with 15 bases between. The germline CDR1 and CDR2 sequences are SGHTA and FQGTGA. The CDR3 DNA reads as TGTGCCAGCAGCTCAATTAAAATTCGGGACACCGGGGAGCTGTTTTTT. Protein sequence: CASSSIKIRDTGELFF.

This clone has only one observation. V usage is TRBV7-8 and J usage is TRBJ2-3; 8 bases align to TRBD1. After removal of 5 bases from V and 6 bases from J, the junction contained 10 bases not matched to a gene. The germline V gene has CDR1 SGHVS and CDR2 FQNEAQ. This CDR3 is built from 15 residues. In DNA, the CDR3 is TGTGCCAGCAGCCTCCGGACAGGGCCAGGGGATACGCAGTATTTT. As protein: CASSLRTGPGDTQYF.

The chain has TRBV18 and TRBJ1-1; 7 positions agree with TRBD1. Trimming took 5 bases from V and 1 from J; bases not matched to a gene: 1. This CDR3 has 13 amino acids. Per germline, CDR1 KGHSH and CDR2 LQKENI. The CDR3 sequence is CASSSGGNTEAFF. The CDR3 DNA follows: TGTGCCAGCTCATCAGGGGGGAACACTGAAGCTTTCTTT.

CDR3 sequence reads: CASSNRGGDTF. The CDR3 DNA reads as TGTGCCAGCAGTAACAGGGGCGGCGACACCTTC. The chain employs TRBV6-2 or TRBV6-3 and TRBJ1-2; 7 nucleotides agree with TRBD1. Per the germline V gene, CDR1 is MNHEY and CDR2 is SVGEGT. The CDR3 consists of 11 residues. Germline trimming cut 5 bases from V and 12 bases from J; bases unmatched to any gene: 6.